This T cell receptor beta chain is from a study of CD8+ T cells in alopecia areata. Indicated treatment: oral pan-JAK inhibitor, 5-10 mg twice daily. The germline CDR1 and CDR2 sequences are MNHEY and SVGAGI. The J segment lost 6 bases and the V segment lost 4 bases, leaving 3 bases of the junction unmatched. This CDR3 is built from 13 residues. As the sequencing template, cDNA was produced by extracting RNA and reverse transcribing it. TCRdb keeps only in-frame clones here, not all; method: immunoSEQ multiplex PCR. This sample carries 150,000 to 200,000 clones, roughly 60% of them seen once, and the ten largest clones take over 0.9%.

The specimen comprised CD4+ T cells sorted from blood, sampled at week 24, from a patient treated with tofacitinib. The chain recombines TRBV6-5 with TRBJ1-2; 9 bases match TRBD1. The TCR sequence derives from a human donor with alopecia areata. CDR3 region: CASSFRTGDGYTF. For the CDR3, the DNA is TGTGCCAGCAGTTTCCGGACAGGGGATGGCTACACCTTC.